This T cell receptor beta chain was identified in a study of blood T cells in healthy people across ages. Whole-study findings and limits: The fall in TCR beta diversity per million T cells was roughly linear with age.

About this clonotype: What it binds is unknown. A much bigger clone sits one base away, suggesting this may be a read error.

Primed by a sample-barcoded 5' primer and a J-beta primer mix, a second PCR proceeded for about 6 to 11 cycles. TCRdb reprocessed the 5' RACE reads via MiXCR and lists one record per CDR3 protein. The sample has approximately 690,000 distinct CDR3 sequences, roughly two fifths seen once. CDR3 length: 15 amino acids. Germline CDR1 is DFQATT and CDR2 is SNEGSKA (reference sequence). The rearrangement joins TRBV20-1 to TRBJ2-7, with TRBD2 identical over 11 bases. Sequenced input: blood. This receptor was obtained from a man aged 80 or over in good health. The CDR3 here is CSTRSNSGGAGEQYF. The CDR3 DNA reads as TGCAGTACTAGATCAAATAGCGGGGGGGCCGGTGAGCAGTACTTC.